This TCR beta chain was retrieved from a study of blood T cell repertoires in COVID-19. Study-level background: Acute and convalescent COVID-19 specimens originated in the United States, Italy and Spain.

The CDR3 contains 15 residues. CDR1 and CDR2 (germline): MNHEY, SVGEGT. V dropped 6 bases and J dropped 7 bases, with 19 bases sitting between them. Profiled with immunoSEQ multiplex PCR; TCRdb holds only in-frame clones, not every one. The data show around 87,000 clones, with roughly three quarters seen just once and roughly 10% held by the top ten. The sample consisted of peripheral blood. The clonotype comes from a woman of 80 years or more with acute or convalescent COVID-19. The rearrangement links TRBV6-2 or TRBV6-3 to TRBJ2-1; tentatively, D is TRBD2 (6 bases). The CDR3 loop reads CASSQDQVGGNEQFF. The CDR3 DNA reads as TGTGCCAGCAGCCAAGACCAAGTGGGGGGAAATGAGCAGTTCTTC.